Listed below are T cell receptor beta chains from one sample, sequenced in a study of shared clonotypes between healthy human individuals. Assay used: immunoSEQ multiplex PCR; TCRdb lists only in-frame clones, some missing. Of millions of clones listed, around 95% are singletons. Sequencing used naive CD4+ T cells sorted from blood. These receptors were obtained from a man aged 18 to 35 in good health. Both conserved end residues are part of each CDR3. The order of the fields is V gene, D gene, CDR3 length, J gene, CDR3 protein, CDR3 DNA. The D gene is left open where the match is weak.

V gene: TRBV6-5; D gene: NA; CDR3 length: 13; J gene: TRBJ1-1; CDR3 protein: CASSYVRDTEAFF; CDR3 DNA: TGTGCCAGCAGTTACGTCAGGGACACTGAAGCTTTCTTT
V gene: TRBV5-1; D gene: TRBD1; CDR3 length: 16; J gene: TRBJ2-3; CDR3 protein: CASSPRETGGTDTQYF; CDR3 DNA: TGCGCCAGCAGCCCCCGAGAGACAGGGGGCACAGATACGCAGTATTTT
V gene: TRBV7-2; D gene: NA; CDR3 length: 15; J gene: TRBJ1-3; CDR3 protein: CASSLGGDSGNTIYF; CDR3 DNA: TGTGCCAGCAGCCTAGGGGGTGACTCTGGAAACACCATATATTTT
V gene: TRBV29-1; D gene: NA; CDR3 length: 18; J gene: TRBJ2-3; CDR3 protein: CSVEDLRGSGIRADTQYF; CDR3 DNA: TGCAGCGTTGAAGATCTAAGGGGGAGCGGGATAAGGGCAGATACGCAGTATTTT
V gene: TRBV5-1; D gene: NA; CDR3 length: 14; J gene: TRBJ2-2; CDR3 protein: CASSLGAELGELFF; CDR3 DNA: TGCGCCAGCAGCTTGGGAGCTGAACTCGGGGAGCTGTTTTTT
V gene: TRBV18; D gene: NA; CDR3 length: 14; J gene: TRBJ1-1; CDR3 protein: CASSPYLSNTEAFF; CDR3 DNA: TGTGCCAGCTCACCTTATCTTTCTAACACTGAAGCTTTCTTT
V gene: TRBV7-2; D gene: NA; CDR3 length: 12; J gene: TRBJ2-1; CDR3 protein: CASSFIDSEQFF; CDR3 DNA: TGTGCCAGCAGCTTCATTGACAGTGAGCAGTTCTTC
V gene: TRBV28; D gene: TRBD1; CDR3 length: 14; J gene: TRBJ1-2; CDR3 protein: CASSLDRDYYGYTF; CDR3 DNA: TGTGCCAGCAGTTTGGACAGGGATTACTATGGCTACACCTTC
V gene: TRBV2; D gene: NA; CDR3 length: 15; J gene: TRBJ1-5; CDR3 protein: CASSEPGDPVTPQHF; CDR3 DNA: TGTGCCAGCAGTGAACCCGGGGACCCCGTGACACCCCAGCATTTT
V gene: TRBV25-1; D gene: TRBD2; CDR3 length: 13; J gene: TRBJ2-7; CDR3 protein: CASSEGLSYEQYF; CDR3 DNA: TGTGCCAGCAGTGAGGGACTATCCTACGAGCAGTACTTC
V gene: TRBV27; D gene: NA; CDR3 length: 13; J gene: TRBJ2-1; CDR3 protein: CASQPSGYNEQFF; CDR3 DNA: TGTGCCAGCCAACCGAGCGGGTACAATGAGCAGTTCTTC
V gene: TRBV5-1; D gene: TRBD2; CDR3 length: 17; J gene: TRBJ2-2; CDR3 protein: CASSLTSGARGTGELFF; CDR3 DNA: TGCGCCAGCAGCCTGACTAGCGGGGCACGAGGCACCGGGGAGCTGTTTTTT
V gene: TRBV7-3; D gene: NA; CDR3 length: 16; J gene: TRBJ1-1; CDR3 protein: CASSDLWDPFNTEAFF; CDR3 DNA: TGTGCCAGCAGCGATTTATGGGATCCTTTTAACACTGAAGCTTTCTTT